This T cell receptor beta chain was recorded in a study of shared clonotypes between healthy human individuals. Study-level results: Clonotype sharing across a few donors was observed for around 4.5% of naive CD4 clonotypes. Researchers sampled only blood; tissue repertoires likely differ.

CDR1 is MNHNS and CDR2 is SASEGT in the germline V gene. The V and J ends lost 8 bases and 2 bases, in that order; junction bases with no gene match: 11. This CDR3 region has 15 residues. Only in-frame clones appear in the TCRdb table, and some are missing; sequencing was by immunoSEQ multiplex PCR. The sample holds 600,000 to 800,000 clones, roughly 72% seen once. On this clone itself: The antigen remains unidentified.

Sequencing was carried out using memory CD4+ T cells sorted from blood. Regarding subset: CD45RA-negative fraction. The chain uses TRBV6-1 and TRBJ2-7, with 8 bases that match TRBD2. The TCR was taken from a woman in her 30s in good health. CDR3 nucleotide sequence: TGTGCCAGCGCCCCGGGCGGGAGGATCGCCTACGAGCAGTACTTC. As protein: CASAPGGRIAYEQYF.